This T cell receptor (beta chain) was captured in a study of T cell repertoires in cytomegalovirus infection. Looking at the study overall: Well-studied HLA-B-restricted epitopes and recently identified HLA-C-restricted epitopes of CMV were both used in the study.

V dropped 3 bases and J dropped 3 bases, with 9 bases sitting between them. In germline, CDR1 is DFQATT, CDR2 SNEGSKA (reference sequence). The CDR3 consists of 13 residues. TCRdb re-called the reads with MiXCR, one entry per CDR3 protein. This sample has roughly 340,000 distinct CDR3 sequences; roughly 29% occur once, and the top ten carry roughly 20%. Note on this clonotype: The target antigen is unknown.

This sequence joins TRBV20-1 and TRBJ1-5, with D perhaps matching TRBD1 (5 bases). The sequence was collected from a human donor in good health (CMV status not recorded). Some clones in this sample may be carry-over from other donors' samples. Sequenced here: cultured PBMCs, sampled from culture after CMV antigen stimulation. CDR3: CSASPGHNQPQHF. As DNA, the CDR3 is TGCAGTGCTAGCCCCGGACACAATCAGCCCCAGCATTTT.